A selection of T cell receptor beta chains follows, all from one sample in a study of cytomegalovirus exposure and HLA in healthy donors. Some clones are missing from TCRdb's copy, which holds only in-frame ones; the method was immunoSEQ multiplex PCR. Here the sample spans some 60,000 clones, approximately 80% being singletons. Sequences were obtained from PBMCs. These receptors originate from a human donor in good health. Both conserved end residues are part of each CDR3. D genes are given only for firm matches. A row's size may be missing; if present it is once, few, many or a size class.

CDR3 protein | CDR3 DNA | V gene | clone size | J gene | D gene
CASSLEGGALAFGYTF | TGTGCCAGCAGCTTAGAGGGGGGGGCGCTGGCTTTTGGCTACACCTTC | TRBV7-2 | NA | TRBJ1-2 | NA
CASSVNLEGTVNTEAFF | TGTGCCAGCAGTGTCAACTTGGAGGGGACTGTGAACACTGAAGCTTTCTTT | TRBV6-1 | NA | TRBJ1-1 | NA
CASSPGTGISGEQYF | TGTGCCAGCAGCCCCGGGACAGGGATATCGGGAGAGCAGTACTTC | TRBV7-8 | NA | TRBJ2-7 | TRBD1
CASSPSSEGGDTQYF | TGTGCCAGCAGCCCCTCTAGCGAGGGCGGGGATACGCAGTATTTT | TRBV6-4 | NA | TRBJ2-3 | NA
CASSFDLARETQYF | TGTGCCAGCAGCTTCGACTTAGCGCGAGAGACCCAGTACTTC | TRBV11-2 | NA | TRBJ2-5 | NA
CASSLGGGAWNEQFF | TGTGCCAGCAGCTTAGGGGGGGGCGCCTGGAATGAGCAGTTCTTC | TRBV7-9 | once | TRBJ2-1 | NA
CASSPDRGRNTIYF | TGTGCCAGCAGTCCCGACAGGGGACGAAACACCATATATTTT | TRBV6-5 | NA | TRBJ1-3 | TRBD1
CASFTELQETQYF | TGTGCCAGCTTTACGGAGTTACAAGAGACCCAGTACTTC | TRBV2 | NA | TRBJ2-5 | NA
CASSQAQGHYEQYF | TGTGCCAGCAGCCAAGCCCAGGGCCACTACGAGCAGTACTTC | TRBV4-2 | NA | TRBJ2-7 | NA
CASKGVFNSYNEQFF | TGTGCCAGCAAAGGGGTTTTTAACTCCTACAATGAGCAGTTCTTC | TRBV28 | few | TRBJ2-1 | NA
CASSRMDSAYEQYF | TGCGCCAGCAGCAGGATGGACAGTGCCTACGAGCAGTACTTC | TRBV5-1 | NA | TRBJ2-7 | NA
CASSQGLAGYNEQFF | TGCGCCAGCAGCCAAGGGCTAGCGGGGTACAATGAGCAGTTCTTC | TRBV4-3 | NA | TRBJ2-1 | TRBD2
CASSLTRGSAYNEQFF | TGCGCCAGCAGCTTGACGCGGGGGAGTGCCTACAATGAGCAGTTCTTC | TRBV5-1 | once | TRBJ2-1 | TRBD2